The T cell receptor beta chain under discussion was sequenced for a study of human T cells and chemical hapten exposure. As for the study in general: During the approximately 25-week study period, patients had diphenylcyclopropenone applied to the scalp every week. Women made up most patients, who had alopecia areata, totalis or universalis.

Time point indicated: patch test 1, 2 weeks after DPC sensitization. Noted treatment: therapeutic diphenylcyclopropenone sensitization with weekly scalp DPC. Every patch test was put on after a blood sample was taken. This clonotype was counted ten times or more. V was trimmed by 0 bases and J by 5 bases, leaving 15 bases between them. Germline loops: CDR1 KGHSH, CDR2 LQKENI. This CDR3 spans 16 amino acids. As the library was built, unique molecular identifiers were attached to individual cDNA molecules. Each CDR3 protein is one row after TCRdb ran MiXCR on the RACE reads. The sample gives more than 150,000 distinct CDR3 sequences, around 15% of which show up once; about 1.8% is in the top ten.

V usage is TRBV18 and J usage is TRBJ2-3; perhaps TRBD2 as D (5 bases). Sequences were derived from whole blood, sampled in connection with sensitization to the hapten diphenylcyclopropenone (DPC). The receptor was isolated from a young woman with alopecia areata. Some clones in this sample may be carry-over from other donors' samples. CDR3 DNA: TGTGCCAGCTCACCACCGAGGCGGGCCCTTGGAGATACGCAGTATTTT. Protein product: CASSPPRRALGDTQYF.